A single sample gave rise to the 16 T cell receptor beta chains below, sequenced in a study of blood T cell repertoires in COVID-19. Only in-frame clones appear in the TCRdb table, and some are missing; sequencing was by immunoSEQ multiplex PCR. In the table there are more than 85,000 clones, roughly four fifths of which are singletons. The sequenced material came from peripheral blood. Receptors originate from a man aged 65 to 79 with acute or convalescent COVID-19.

In this sample, this clone turned up once. CDR3 DNA: TGTGCCAGCAGCCCGTTGACAGGGGTAGGCTACACCTTC. Translating it yields CASSPLTGVGYTF. J is TRBJ1-2 and V is TRBV3-1 (or the pseudogene TRBV3-2); 8 positions agree with TRBD1. Trimming removed 4 bases from V and 8 bases from J; junction bases left unmatched: 6. This CDR3 contains 13 residues. Germline-derived CDR1 and CDR2 are LGHDT and YNNKEL (reference sequence).

Only one count was recorded for this clone. The rearrangement joins TRBV19 to TRBJ2-3; 7 bases match TRBD1. This CDR3 has 15 residues. Germline V gives CDR1 LNHDA, CDR2 SQIVND (reference sequence). Germline trimming cut 0 bases from V and 1 base from J; bases unmatched to any gene: 1. This chain's CDR3 is CASSIDGTGTDTQYF. The CDR3 DNA sequence: TGTGCCAGTAGTATAGACGGGACAGGCACAGATACGCAGTATTTT.

The chain combines TRBV3-1 (or the pseudogene TRBV3-2) with TRBJ1-4, with 9 bases fitting TRBD1. The CDR3 runs 19 residues. Germline V gene data show CDR1 as LGHDT and CDR2 as YNNKEL (reference sequence). The J segment lost 3 bases and the V segment lost 1 base, leaving 12 bases of the junction unmatched. The CDR3 sequence: CASSQGPGQGSGPNEKLFF. CDR3 coding DNA: TGTGCCAGCAGCCAAGGGCCGGGACAGGGATCTGGGCCTAATGAAAAACTGTTTTTT.

The chain joins TRBV30 to TRBJ1-1; TRBD1 is a possible D gene (6 bases). CDR1 and CDR2 from the germline V gene are GTSNPN and SVGIG (reference sequence). This CDR3 region has 13 residues. Deletions cut 3 bases from V and 4 bases from J, with 12 bases between. The CDR3 reads CAWSRTEGTEAFF. CDR3 bases: TGTGCCTGGAGCAGGACAGAAGGCACTGAAGCTTTCTTT.

The chain uses TRBV19 and TRBJ1-5; no clear D gene. The germline CDR1 and CDR2 sequences are LNHDA and SQIVND (reference sequence). V was pared by 9 bases and J by 7 bases, with 25 bases between. This CDR3 is 16 amino acids long. The CDR3 spells CASSDQIRSGSQPQHF. CDR3 DNA: TGTGCCAGCAGCGACCAGATTCGGTCGGGATCCCAGCCCCAGCATTTT.

This chain joins TRBV11-2 and TRBJ1-6; D is uncertain. Per germline, CDR1 SGHAT and CDR2 FQNNGV. This CDR3 comprises 14 residues. The V and J ends lost 5 bases and 5 bases respectively, with 10 bases between them. Here the CDR3 reads CASSPGVNNSPLHF. CDR3 bases: TGTGCCAGCAGCCCCGGAGTAAATAATTCACCCCTCCACTTT.

The rearrangement joins TRBV11-2 to TRBJ2-1; TRBD1 is a possible D gene (6 bases). Per germline, CDR1 SGHAT and CDR2 FQNNGV. The V and J ends lost 6 bases and 1 base respectively, with 16 bases between them. This CDR3 has 16 residues. CDR3 sequence: CASRTQTGSSYNEQFF. DNA of the CDR3: TGTGCCAGCAGAACTCAGACAGGTTCGTCCTACAATGAGCAGTTCTTC.

This clone was observed once. The V call is TRBV11-2, the J call TRBJ1-2, with a tentative D call TRBD1 (5 bases). With 2 bases removed from V and 7 bases from J, the gap between germline ends came to 23 bases. CDR3 size: 17 residues. Germline V gene sequence: CDR1 SGHAT, CDR2 FQNNGV. The DNA of the CDR3 is TGTGCCAGCAGCTTAAACCAGGGCAGCGCGAGTCGAGGTGGCTACACCTTC. Translated, it gives CASSLNQGSASRGGYTF.

The chain combines TRBV6-5 with TRBJ2-2; D is ambiguous. This CDR3 has 14 residues. V was shortened by 4 bases and J by 3 bases, with 9 bases between the two germline ends. The V gene's germline CDR1 is MNHEY and CDR2 SVGAGI. CDR3 sequence reads: CASSFPPDTGELFF. As DNA, the CDR3 is TGTGCCAGCAGTTTCCCCCCAGACACCGGGGAGCTGTTTTTT.

The chain carries TRBV3-1 (or the pseudogene TRBV3-2) and TRBJ2-1, with 10 bases that match TRBD2. Germline V gene sequence: CDR1 LGHDT, CDR2 YNNKEL (reference sequence). Unmatched junction bases numbered 3, after V lost 2 bases and J lost 2 bases. The CDR3 has 16 amino acids. Here the CDR3 reads CASSQLAGATYNEQFF. The DNA for the CDR3 is TGTGCCAGCAGCCAACTAGCGGGGGCTACCTACAATGAGCAGTTCTTC.

The chain recombines TRBV4-3 with TRBJ2-7, with TRBD2 identical over 14 bases. CDR1 is LGHNA, CDR2 YSLEER, per germline. V shed 1 base and J 1 base; nucleotides not matched to a gene: 3. The length of the CDR3 is 17 residues. Here the CDR3 DNA reads TGCGCCAGCAGCCAAGGACTAGCGGGAGGGGGGTCCTACGAGCAGTACTTC. Translation gives CASSQGLAGGGSYEQYF.

The chain links TRBV7-3 to TRBJ2-2; D unclear. Trimming shortened V by 5 bases and J by 1 base, and 8 bases separated the two germline ends. The V gene's germline CDR1 is SGHTA and CDR2 FQGTGA. The CDR3 runs 14 residues. DNA of the CDR3: TGTGCCAGCAGCCTGCCAGGGAACACCGGGGAGCTGTTTTTT. It codes for CASSLPGNTGELFF.

V gene TRBV7-2 combines with J gene TRBJ2-1, with TRBD2 matching 12 bases. This CDR3 spans 15 amino acids. Germline lookup yields CDR1 SGHTA and CDR2 FQGNSA. The J segment lost 7 bases and the V segment lost 6 bases, leaving 7 bases of the junction unmatched. CDR3 in amino acids: CASSPSGRVTNEQFF. The CDR3 DNA reads as TGTGCCAGCAGTCCTAGCGGGAGGGTCACGAATGAGCAGTTCTTC.

This clone was detected once. This chain uses TRBV7-8 with TRBJ1-5; 10 bases match TRBD1. The germline V gene has CDR1 SGHVS and CDR2 FQNEAQ. V was clipped by 5 bases and J by 5 bases; unmatched bases: 6. This CDR3 spans 15 amino acids. In nucleotides, the CDR3 is TGTGCCAGCAGCGTCGACAGGGGGCGAGATCAGCCCCAGCATTTT. Translation gives CASSVDRGRDQPQHF.

J is TRBJ1-2 and V is TRBV6-2 or TRBV6-3; possibly TRBD1 for D (6 bases). V lost 5 bases and J 6 bases, leaving 22 bases between the germline ends. Germline CDR1 and CDR2: MNHEY and SVGEGT. The CDR3 loop spans 16 amino acids. The CDR3 region has the DNA TGTGCCAGCAGTCATTCTCTTTCCTGGGGGCTGGATGGCTACACCTTC. Translating it yields CASSHSLSWGLDGYTF.

The V gene is TRBV9, the J gene TRBJ2-5, with 7 bases that match TRBD1. Per germline, CDR1 SGDLS and CDR2 YYNGEE. The CDR3 has 14 amino acids. V shed 4 bases, J shed 0 bases, and the junction held 3 bases outside the gene matches. The CDR3 DNA reads as TGTGCCAGCAGCACAGGGGTCCACCAAGAGACCCAGTACTTC. It encodes CASSTGVHQETQYF.